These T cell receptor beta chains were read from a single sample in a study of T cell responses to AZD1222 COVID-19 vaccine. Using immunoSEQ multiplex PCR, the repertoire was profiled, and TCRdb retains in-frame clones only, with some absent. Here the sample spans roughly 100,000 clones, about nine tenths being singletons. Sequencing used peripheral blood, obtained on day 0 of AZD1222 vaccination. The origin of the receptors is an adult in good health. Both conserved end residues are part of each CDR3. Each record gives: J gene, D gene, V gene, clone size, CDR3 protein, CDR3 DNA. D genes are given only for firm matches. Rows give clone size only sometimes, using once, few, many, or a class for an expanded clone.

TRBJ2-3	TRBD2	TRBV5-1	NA	CASSLSSGSTDTQYF	TGCGCCAGCAGCTTGAGTAGCGGGAGCACAGATACGCAGTATTTT
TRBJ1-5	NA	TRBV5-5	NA	CASSLGSAYQPQHF	TGTGCCAGCAGCTTAGGGTCCGCGTATCAGCCCCAGCATTTT
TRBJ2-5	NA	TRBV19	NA	CASAEGRKVETQYF	TGTGCCAGCGCCGAGGGCAGGAAAGTCGAGACCCAGTACTTC
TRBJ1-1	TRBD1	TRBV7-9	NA	CASSWGDRGRTEAFF	TGTGCCAGCAGCTGGGGGGACAGGGGTCGGACTGAAGCTTTCTTT
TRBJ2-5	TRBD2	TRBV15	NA	CATSSYSGSEETQYF	TGTGCCACCAGCTCTTATAGCGGGAGCGAGGAGACCCAGTACTTC
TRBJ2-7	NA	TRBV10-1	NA	CASSARLKDEQYF	TGCGCCAGCAGCGCCCGTCTCAAGGACGAGCAGTACTTC
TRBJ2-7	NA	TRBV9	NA	CASSVRPGLYYEQYF	TGTGCCAGCAGCGTTCGCCCGGGACTCTATTACGAGCAGTACTTC
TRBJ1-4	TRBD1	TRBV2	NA	CASSDTGGTNEKLFF	TGTGCCAGCAGTGATACAGGGGGGACTAATGAAAAACTGTTTTTT
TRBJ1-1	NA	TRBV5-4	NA	CASSLGPGSNTEAFF	TGTGCCAGCAGCTTGGGGCCGGGTTCGAACACTGAAGCTTTCTTT
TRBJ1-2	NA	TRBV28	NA	CASQTGRIDTF	TGTGCCAGCCAAACAGGACGCATAGACACCTTC
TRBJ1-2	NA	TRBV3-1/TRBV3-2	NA	CASSQGGGPYGYTF	TGTGCCAGCAGCCAAGGGGGGGGCCCCTATGGCTACACCTTC
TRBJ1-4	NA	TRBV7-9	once	CASSLARGPPREKLFF	TGTGCCAGCAGCTTAGCAAGGGGCCCTCCGAGGGAAAAACTGTTTTTT
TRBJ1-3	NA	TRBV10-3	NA	CAISESRYSGNTIYF	TGTGCCATCAGTGAGTCGAGGTACTCTGGAAACACCATATATTTT
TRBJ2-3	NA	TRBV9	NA	CASSVGSNPISADTQYF	TGTGCCAGCAGCGTGGGCAGCAATCCTATCTCGGCAGATACGCAGTATTTT
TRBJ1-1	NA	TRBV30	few	CARDSRGTEAFF	TGTGCCAGGGATTCGAGGGGGACTGAAGCTTTCTTT
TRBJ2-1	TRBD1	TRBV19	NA	CASTGGTGGIYEQFF	TGTGCCAGTACCGGGGGGACAGGGGGAATATATGAGCAGTTCTTC
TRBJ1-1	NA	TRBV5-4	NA	CASSLDLIMNTEAFF	TGTGCCAGCAGCTTGGATCTGATCATGAACACTGAAGCTTTCTTT
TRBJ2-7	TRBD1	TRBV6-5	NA	CASSPTGGSNEQYF	TGTGCCAGCAGTCCGACAGGGGGCTCGAACGAGCAGTACTTC
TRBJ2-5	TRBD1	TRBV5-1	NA	CASSRTGDQETQYF	TGCGCCAGCAGCAGAACAGGGGACCAAGAGACCCAGTACTTC
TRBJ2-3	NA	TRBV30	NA	CAWKYGTDTQYF	TGTGCCTGGAAATATGGTACAGATACGCAGTATTTT
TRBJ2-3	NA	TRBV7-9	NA	CASSPRLPTDTQYF	TGTGCCAGCAGCCCCCGGTTGCCCACAGATACGCAGTATTTT
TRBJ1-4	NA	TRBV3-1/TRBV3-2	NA	CASSQAREKLFF	TGTGCCAGCAGCCAAGCCAGGGAAAAACTGTTTTTT
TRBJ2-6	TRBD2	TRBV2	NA	CASSGKRREEGGNVLTF	TGTGCCAGCAGTGGTAAGCGGCGGGAGGAAGGTGGCAACGTCCTGACTTTC
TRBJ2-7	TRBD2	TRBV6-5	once	CASSPTGTTAYEQYF	TGTGCCAGCAGTCCGACCGGGACTACCGCCTACGAGCAGTACTTC
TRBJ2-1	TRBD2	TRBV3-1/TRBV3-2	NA	CASSPRVAGGRNEQFF	TGTGCCAGCAGCCCGAGGGTAGCGGGAGGGCGCAATGAGCAGTTCTTC
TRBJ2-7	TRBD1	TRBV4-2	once	CASSQETTGGPYEQYF	TGTGCCAGCAGCCAAGAAACGACAGGGGGCCCCTACGAGCAGTACTTC
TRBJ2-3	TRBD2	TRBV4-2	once	CASSPISGGGVTDTQYF	TGTGCCAGCAGCCCCATCTCCGGGGGGGGTGTCACAGATACGCAGTATTTT
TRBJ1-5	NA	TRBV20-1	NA	CSASPRNQPQHF	TGCAGTGCTAGTCCCAGAAATCAGCCCCAGCATTTT
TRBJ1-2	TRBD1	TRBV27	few	CASRSTGTGDYGYTF	TGTGCCAGCAGGTCAACCGGGACAGGGGACTATGGCTACACCTTC
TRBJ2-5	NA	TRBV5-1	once	CASSLKGGQETQYF	TGCGCCAGCAGCTTAAAAGGGGGCCAAGAGACCCAGTACTTC
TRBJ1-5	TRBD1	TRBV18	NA	CASSPRSGQFSNQPQHF	TGTGCCAGCTCACCTAGGTCGGGACAGTTTTCCAATCAGCCCCAGCATTTT
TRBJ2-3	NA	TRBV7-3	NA	CASSPGLTDTQYF	TGTGCCAGCAGCCCGGGACTCACAGATACGCAGTATTTT
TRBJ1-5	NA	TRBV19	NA	CASSRGNQPQHF	TGTGCCAGTAGTAGAGGCAATCAGCCCCAGCATTTT
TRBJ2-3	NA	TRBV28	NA	CASSITRGRASDTQYF	TGTGCCAGCAGTATAACCAGGGGGAGGGCCTCAGATACGCAGTATTTT
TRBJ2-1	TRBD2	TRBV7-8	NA	CASSLAGAGDLYNEQFF	TGTGCCAGCAGCTTAGCGGGAGCGGGGGATCTCTACAATGAGCAGTTCTTC
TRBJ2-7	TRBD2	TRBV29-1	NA	CSVDFGTSGSYEQYF	TGCAGCGTTGATTTTGGGACTAGCGGGTCTTACGAGCAGTACTTC